This T cell receptor (beta chain) was captured by sequencing in a study of blood T cells in healthy people across ages. Germline-derived CDR1 and CDR2 are DFQATT and SNEGSKA (reference sequence). The CDR3 has 12 amino acids. With a J-beta primer mix and a sample-barcoded 5' primer, a second PCR ran roughly 7 to 11 cycles. In TCRdb, the 5' RACE reads were re-called with MiXCR into one record per CDR3 protein. Of about 650,000 distinct CDR3 sequences in the sample, roughly 32% were seen once. Study-level findings and limits: Shifts in expanded clonotypes may have been confounded by donor CMV status, which was unknown. A roughly linear age-dependent decrease characterized TCR beta diversity per million T cells.

A note on this clonotype: As yet, its antigen is unknown. With a much larger clone just one base away, this may be a read error.

The receptor was isolated from a woman older than 75 in good health. The sequenced sample was blood. The chain joins TRBV20-1 to TRBJ2-1; TRBD2 is a possible D gene (5 bases). The CDR3 coding sequence is TGCAGGGCTAGCCCCTCCTACAATGAGCAGTTCTTC. This sequence encodes CRASPSYNEQFF.